This TCR beta chain was found in a study of cytomegalovirus exposure and HLA in healthy donors. The CDR3 loop spans 17 amino acids. CDR1 is LNHDA and CDR2 is SQIVND in the germline V gene (reference sequence). Trimming took 3 bases from V and 0 from J, leaving 12 bases between them. The PCR ran on 60 Vbeta and 13 Jbeta primers. TCRdb keeps only in-frame clones here, not all; method: immunoSEQ multiplex PCR. The data contain under 100,000 clones, about 80% of them singletons. This TCR came from a man between 50 and 59 years old in good health and CMV-seronegative. The chain couples TRBV19 to TRBJ2-6; D is perhaps TRBD2 (7 bases). The sequenced sample consisted of PBMCs. This CDR3 reads CASSMEGGFSGANVLTF. In DNA, the CDR3 is TGTGCCAGTAGTATGGAGGGGGGGTTCTCTGGGGCCAACGTCCTGACTTTC.